This T cell receptor (beta chain) was recorded in a study of blood T cells in healthy people across ages (dated by TCRdb to between 2014 and 2017). With respect to the entire study: In model experiments, template switching captured about one uniquely barcoded TCR beta cDNA molecule for every two T cells. Using deep sequencing normalized with unique cDNA molecular identifiers, the study measured how TCR beta repertoire diversity changes with age. The donors were split into four age groups: young (average around 15 years), middle-aged (about 40), aged (approximately 59) and long-lived (approximately 80). Two additional independent replicas of 1 million unique cDNA reads from the same blood draw were analyzed for two donors (one aged 18 to 30 and one aged 80 or older).

On the study overall, not on this receptor specifically: As age increased, observed TCR beta diversity per million T cells dropped in a roughly linear way, and a significant reduction was already evident by age 40. Estimates of total diversity based on one million sequenced T cells were considered lower bounds and underestimates. Compared with the aged group, the long-lived group had more naive CD4+ T cells, fewer expanded clones and increased TCR diversity, suggesting age selection. Bulk unsorted PBMC profiling prevented conclusive comparison of naive and antigen-experienced compartments. Because the CMV infection status of the donors was unknown, age-related changes in expanded clonotypes may potentially have been confounded. A strong correlation was found between observed TCR beta diversity and the percentage of naive T cells measured by flow cytometry.

This clonotype has only a few counts. Its antigen is not yet known. One base away there is no much larger clone; base qualities are not given. The library was generated by 5' RACE. The sequencer was an Illumina HiSeq 2500. A second about 7 to 11 cycle PCR used a sample-barcoded 5' primer and a J-beta primer mix. Each TCR beta cDNA molecule received a unique molecular identifier from a template-switch 5' adaptor carrying 12 random nucleotides. Each sample yielded at least 3 million CDR3-containing paired-end reads. The Mint cDNA synthesis kit, primed by a TRBC-specific oligonucleotide, was used to synthesize first-strand cDNA from all RNA. All cDNA was treated with uracil-DNA glycosylase and then went through a first 18-cycle PCR with the universal primers M1SS and BC2_uni_R. The original methods were these. Normalization of each sample was performed by random selection of 1 million high-quality reads, each carrying a distinct molecular identifier. Instead of being binned into consensus sequences, reads with shared molecular identifiers were discarded. MiTCR, with a Q25 quality threshold and the strictest error-elimination algorithm, was used for CDR3 identification, clonotype clustering and error correction. A nonparametric unseen species model with Euler transformation was used to estimate a lower bound on total TCR beta diversity. The public reads were run again by TCRdb, first through fastp at Q25 and then through MiXCR, and only productive beta chains were kept. Rows are combined by CDR3 protein, so each entry shows the most common genes and DNA. The V and J calls were not made by the authors but by TCRdb's processing. For this sample there are some 1,000,000 distinct CDR3 sequences; around 25% appear just once. The top ten clonotypes cover around 0.75% of the sample.

The V and J ends are trimmed by 5 bases and 3 bases, leaving 11 bases between them. CDR1 MDHEN and CDR2 SYDVKM were looked up in the germline V gene. From cysteine to phenylalanine, the CDR3 is 14 amino acids long. Kept here is only the CDR3 DNA, which spans 42 bases and is read in frame from base 1. The 35 to 40 donors, aged about 6 to 90 years, were systemically healthy Caucasian individuals from Russia. Each donor gave around 9.8 milliliters of peripheral blood, collected into EDTA-treated Vacutainer tubes. PBMCs were isolated by Ficoll-Paque density-gradient centrifugation, with at least 6 million obtained per sample. Total RNA was extracted from PBMCs with Trizol reagent, with at least 5 micrograms obtained per sample. For every donor, an aliquot of PBMCs went through flow cytometry to measure the percentages of naive CD45RAhigh/CD27high T cells. These data also featured in a second study, about T cells of mothers and their children. As the second publication notes: Nine systemically healthy Caucasian individuals, comprising three mothers and their six children, were included as donors. cDNA synthesis used all of the extracted RNA, with roughly 1.5 ug of RNA in each 15 ul reaction. Sample barcodes and 2-4 random nucleotides were added via the M1S primer in the second PCR. Over 10 million TCR beta CDR3 reads came from each mother, compared with around 3 million reads from each child. In both related and unrelated pairs, thymic selection shapes the output of TCR recombination in a similar way, with inherited differences having only a minor effect. Related mother-child pairs always showed normalized repertoire overlap that was slightly higher than in unrelated mother-child pairs, though the difference was never significant. Persistent microchimeric T cell clones were not detected, at a sensitivity of roughly 100 clones per million clonotypes. The study used deep NGS to compare TCR beta repertoires of mothers and children, seeking features distinguishing related mother-child pairs from unrelated individuals. Mothers averaged around 43 +/- 4 years of age and children averaged approximately 12 +/- 4 years. Libraries were sequenced on Illumina HiSeq 2000 with 100+100 nt paired-end reads after adapter ligation with NEBNext reagents. Mother and child libraries were prepared a month apart and sequenced in separate runs to prevent cross-contamination. Between roughly 450,000 and 2,000,000 distinct TCR beta clonotypes were identified per donor. Naive TCR beta clonotypes were estimated from low-frequency clonotypes matched to each donor's FACS-determined naive share, without sorting.

The clonotype originates from a girl aged 2-10 years in good health. The chain employs TRBV28 and TRBJ1-3; TRBD1 is perhaps the D gene, given 5 matching bases. Sequencing was done on a sample of blood. The CDR3: CASSTTRGGNTIYF. At the DNA level, the sequence is TGTGCCAGCAGTACGACTAGGGGTGGAAACACCATATATTTT.